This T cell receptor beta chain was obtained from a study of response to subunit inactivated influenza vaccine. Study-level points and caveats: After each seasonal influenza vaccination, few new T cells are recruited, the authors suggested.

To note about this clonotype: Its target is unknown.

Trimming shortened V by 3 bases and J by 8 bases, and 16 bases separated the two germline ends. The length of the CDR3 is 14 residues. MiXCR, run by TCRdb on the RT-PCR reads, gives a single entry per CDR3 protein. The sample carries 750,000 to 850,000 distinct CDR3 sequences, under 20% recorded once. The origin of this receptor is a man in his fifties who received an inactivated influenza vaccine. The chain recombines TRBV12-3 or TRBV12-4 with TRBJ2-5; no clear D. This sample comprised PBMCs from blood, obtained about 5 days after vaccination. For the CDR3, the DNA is TGTGCCAGCAGTTTTACTGGAATCCCTGGAACCCAGTACTTC. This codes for CASSFTGIPGTQYF.